This passage covers 5 T cell receptor beta chains from one sample sequenced in a study of OX40 agonist ivuxolimab in advanced cancers. The assay was immunoSEQ multiplex PCR, and TCRdb's table has in-frame clones only and misses some. Here the sample spans more than 65,000 clones, about nine tenths being singletons. The input for sequencing was CD4+ or CD8+ T cells sorted from blood, taken in a trial of the OX40 agonist ivuxolimab. Receptor source: an adult with an advanced solid tumor such as melanoma, head and neck, liver or kidney cancer.

As to this clone: Other DNA sequences in this sample translate to the same CDR3. The chain joins TRBV29-1 to TRBJ2-5, with D possibly matching TRBD1 (6 bases). CDR3 length equals 13 residues. The germline V and J ends were trimmed by 3 bases and 1 base, with 9 bases remaining between them. Germline V CDR1 and CDR2: SQVTM, ANQGSEA. Here the CDR3 reads CSVDTGSQETQYF. In DNA form, the CDR3 reads TGCAGCGTTGATACAGGGTCCCAAGAGACCCAGTACTTC.

The chain joins TRBV7-9 to TRBJ2-3; tentatively, D is TRBD1 (6 bases). The V and J ends lost 5 bases and 5 bases respectively, with 14 bases between them. Germline loops: CDR1 SEHNR, CDR2 FQNEAQ (reference sequence). The CDR3 has 14 amino acids. This CDR3 reads CASSKGQGQDTQYF. The DNA of the CDR3 is TGTGCCAGCAGCAAAGGCCAGGGGCAAGATACGCAGTATTTT.

The CDR3 sequence: CASSYRQGWFEKLFF. Here the CDR3 DNA reads TGTGCCAGCAGTTACCGGCAGGGATGGTTCGAAAAACTGTTTTTT. The V gene is TRBV6-5, the J gene TRBJ1-4; tentative D call: TRBD1 (5 bases). Germline CDR1 MNHEY, CDR2 SVGAGI. Trimming stripped 2 bases from V and 8 bases from J, with 15 bases between. The CDR3 is 15 amino acids.

V gene TRBV18 combines with J gene TRBJ2-1; D perhaps matches TRBD1 (6 bases). The CDR3 has 15 residues. Per the germline V gene, CDR1 is KGHSH and CDR2 is LQKENI. Trimming took off 3 bases at V and 1 base at J, with 10 bases between the two ends. The CDR3 region is CASSPTGDSYNEQFF. The CDR3 nucleotides are TGTGCCAGCTCACCGACAGGAGATTCCTACAATGAGCAGTTCTTC.

J is TRBJ1-1 and V is TRBV14; D remains ambiguous. The V end was cut by 0 bases, the J end by 5 bases, with 10 bases between. Germline V gene data show CDR1 as SGHDN and CDR2 as FVKESK. This CDR3 is 14 amino acids long. The CDR3: CASSQEGRRTEAFF. CDR3 bases: TGTGCCAGCAGCCAAGAAGGCCGGAGGACTGAAGCTTTCTTT.